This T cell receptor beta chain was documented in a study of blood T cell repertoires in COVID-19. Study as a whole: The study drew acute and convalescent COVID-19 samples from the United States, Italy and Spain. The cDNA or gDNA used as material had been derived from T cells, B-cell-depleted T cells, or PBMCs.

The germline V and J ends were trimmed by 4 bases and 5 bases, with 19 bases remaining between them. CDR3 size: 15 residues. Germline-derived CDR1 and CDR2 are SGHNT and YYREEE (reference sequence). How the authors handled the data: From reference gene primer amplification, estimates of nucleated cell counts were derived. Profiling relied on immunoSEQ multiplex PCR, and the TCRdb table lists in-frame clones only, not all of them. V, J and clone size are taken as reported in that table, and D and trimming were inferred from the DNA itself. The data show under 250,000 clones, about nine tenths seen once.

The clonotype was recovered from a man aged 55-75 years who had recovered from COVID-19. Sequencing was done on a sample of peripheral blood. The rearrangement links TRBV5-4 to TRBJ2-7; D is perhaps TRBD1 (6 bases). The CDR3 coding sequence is TGTGCCAGCAGCACGTACAGGGTTTCGCTCGACGAGCAGTACTTC. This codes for CASSTYRVSLDEQYF.